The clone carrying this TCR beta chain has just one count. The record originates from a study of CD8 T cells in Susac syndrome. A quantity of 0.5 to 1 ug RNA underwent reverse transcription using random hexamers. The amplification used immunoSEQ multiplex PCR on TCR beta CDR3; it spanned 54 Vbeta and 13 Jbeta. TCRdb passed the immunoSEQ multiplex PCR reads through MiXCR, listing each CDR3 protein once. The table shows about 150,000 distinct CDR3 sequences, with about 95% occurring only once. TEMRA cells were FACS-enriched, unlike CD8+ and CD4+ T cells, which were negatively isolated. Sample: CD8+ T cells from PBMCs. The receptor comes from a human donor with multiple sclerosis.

CDR3 bases: TGTGCCAGCAGCCCAGAACCAGAAGCTTTCTTT. It yields the protein CASSPEPEAFF. V is TRBV13 and J is TRBJ1-1; D remains unclear. The CDR3 totals 11 residues. The V and J ends lost 5 bases and 8 bases respectively, with 9 bases between them. The germline V gene encodes CDR1 PRHDT and CDR2 FYEKMQ (reference sequence).